One sample yielded the 16 T cell receptor beta chains listed below, sequenced in a study of blood T cell repertoires in COVID-19. Assay used: immunoSEQ multiplex PCR; TCRdb lists only in-frame clones, some missing. The sample records around 200,000 clones, about 80% being singletons. The source material was peripheral blood. These receptors were taken from a human donor in a cohort sampled during active COVID-19.

The chain recombines TRBV5-1 with TRBJ2-2; 8 bases agree with TRBD1. Germline V lookup: CDR1 SGHRS, CDR2 YFSETQ. V was pared by 0 bases and J by 4 bases, with 2 bases of the junction left unmatched. The CDR3 is made up of 15 amino acids. CDR3 loop: CASSLDRGTTGELFF. The CDR3 region has the DNA TGCGCCAGCAGCTTGGACAGGGGGACCACCGGGGAGCTGTTTTTT.

The rearrangement uses TRBV6-5 and TRBJ1-6; a weak D match, TRBD1 (5 bases). CDR3 size: 13 residues. Trimming took 0 bases from V and 14 from J, leaving 11 bases between them. Germline CDR1 reads MNHEY; CDR2 reads SVGAGI. In DNA, the CDR3 is TGTGCCAGCAGTTACTCGGGGGGGGTAGCCCTCCACTTT. It translates to CASSYSGGVALHF.

The chain employs TRBV3-1 (or the pseudogene TRBV3-2) and TRBJ1-5; D is perhaps TRBD1 (6 bases). From germline, CDR1 is LGHDT and CDR2 YNNKEL (reference sequence). With 2 bases removed from V and 9 bases from J, the gap between germline ends came to 14 bases. This CDR3 is 14 amino acids long. The CDR3 loop reads CASSQTPTGGPQHF. The CDR3 DNA is TGTGCCAGCAGCCAAACCCCGACAGGAGGGCCCCAGCATTTT.

V is TRBV19 and J is TRBJ2-7; 9 bases match TRBD1. Germline V gene sequence: CDR1 LNHDA, CDR2 SQIVND (reference sequence). Trimming cost V 5 bases and J 5 bases; bases outside gene matches: 10. This CDR3 has 15 residues. The CDR3 nucleotides are TGTGCCAGTAGTGTCGGGACAGGGTTTGGTAACGAGCAGTACTTC. Translating gives CASSVGTGFGNEQYF.

The genes are TRBV25-1 and TRBJ2-3; 8 bases align to TRBD2. V shed 4 bases, J shed 4 bases, and the junction held 10 bases outside the gene matches. CDR1 and CDR2 from the germline V gene are MGHDK and SYGVNS. The length of the CDR3 is 16 residues. The CDR3 nucleotides are TGTGCCAGCAGTGGACTGACGGGGGGGCCGGCAGATACGCAGTATTTT. As protein: CASSGLTGGPADTQYF.

This chain uses TRBV19 with TRBJ1-1, with 7 bases fitting TRBD1. J lost 0 bases, V lost 3 bases, and 10 bases had no gene match. Germline V gives CDR1 LNHDA, CDR2 SQIVND (reference sequence). The CDR3 is made up of 17 amino acids. DNA for the CDR3: TGTGCCAGTAGTATTTCCACAGGGGCATTCATGAACACTGAAGCTTTCTTT. It encodes CASSISTGAFMNTEAFF.

The chain carries TRBV4-1 and TRBJ2-1; possible D gene TRBD2, 7 bases. This CDR3 is built from 15 residues. Germline V CDR1 and CDR2: MGHRA, YSYEKL. V shed 5 bases and J shed 7 bases, with 18 bases lying between them. CDR3 in DNA: TGCGCCAGCAGCTCTCTGGCAGGGGAGGGGAATGAGCAGTTCTTC. Translated: CASSSLAGEGNEQFF.

The rearrangement links TRBV7-3 to TRBJ2-7; possible D gene TRBD1, 6 bases. This CDR3 comprises 14 residues. Germline V gene lookup returns CDR1 SGHTA and CDR2 FQGTGA. V dropped 4 bases and J dropped 0 bases, with 10 bases sitting between them. CDR3 residues: CASSSWTDSYEQYF. The CDR3 DNA reads as TGTGCCAGCAGCTCCTGGACAGACTCCTACGAGCAGTACTTC.

J is TRBJ2-3 and V is TRBV19; 10 bases match TRBD1. The CDR3 covers 16 residues. V dropped 1 base and J dropped 3; count of bases not matched to a gene: 4. The germline V gene has CDR1 LNHDA and CDR2 SQIVND (reference sequence). This CDR3 is CASSIVGTGETDTQYF. Here the CDR3 DNA reads TGTGCCAGTAGTATAGTTGGGACAGGGGAAACAGATACGCAGTATTTT.

The chain uses TRBV5-4 and TRBJ2-6; TRBD2 is a possible D gene (5 bases). The CDR3 extends over 16 amino acids. The germline gives CDR1 SGHNT, CDR2 YYREEE (reference sequence). The V and J ends lost 0 bases and 0 bases respectively, with 7 bases between them. The DNA of the CDR3 is TGTGCCAGCAGCTTGGATAGCGTCTCTGGGGCCAACGTCCTGACTTTC. Amino acids: CASSLDSVSGANVLTF. Looking up the rest from reference TRBV5-4 and TRBJ2-6 gives the full variable domain: ETGVTQSPTHLIKTRGQQVTLRCSSQSGHNTVSWYQQALGQGPQFIFQYYREEENGRGNFPPRFSGLQFPNYSSELNVNALELDDSALYLCASSLDSVSGANVLTFGAGSRLTVL.

The chain couples TRBV3-1 (or the pseudogene TRBV3-2) to TRBJ2-1, with D uncertain. Per the germline V gene, CDR1 is LGHDT and CDR2 is YNNKEL (reference sequence). The CDR3 is 14 residues long. Trimming took 4 bases from V and 3 from J, leaving 10 bases between them. CDR3 amino acids: CASSPEVNYNEQFF. DNA of the CDR3: TGTGCCAGCAGCCCCGAGGTCAACTACAATGAGCAGTTCTTC.

The V and J genes are TRBV14 and TRBJ1-1; tentatively, D is TRBD1 (5 bases). V gave up 1 base and J gave up 4 bases, with 13 bases separating them. This CDR3 comprises 15 residues. Per germline, CDR1 SGHDN and CDR2 FVKESK. CDR3 amino acids: CASSQGLGGVTEAFF. The CDR3 DNA is TGTGCCAGCAGCCAAGGATTGGGGGGTGTCACTGAAGCTTTCTTT.

The chain employs TRBV5-1 and TRBJ2-7, with TRBD1 matching 8 bases. The CDR3 sequence is 14 residues long. The V and J ends lost 7 bases and 5 bases, in that order; junction bases with no gene match: 11. The germline V gene has CDR1 SGHRS and CDR2 YFSETQ. CDR3 sequence reads: CASYEQGARDEQYF. Written as DNA, the CDR3 is TGCGCCAGCTACGAGCAGGGGGCCAGGGACGAGCAGTACTTC.

The chain links TRBV23-1 to TRBJ1-4; unclear D gene. TRBV23-1 is filed as an ORF, its function uncertain. Trimming pared 1 base from V and 0 bases from J, leaving 18 bases between. The CDR3 length is 19 residues. CDR3 sequence: CASSQWVVAPVATNEKLFF. As DNA, the CDR3 is TGCGCCAGCAGTCAATGGGTCGTAGCCCCCGTAGCAACTAATGAAAAACTGTTTTTT.

This chain links TRBV5-1 with TRBJ2-1; possibly TRBD1 for D (6 bases). This CDR3 is built from 14 residues. Trimming removed 0 bases from V and 5 bases from J, with 9 bases in between. Germline loops: CDR1 SGHRS, CDR2 YFSETQ. CDR3 in amino acids: CASSLDGTNNEQFF. CDR3 in DNA: TGCGCCAGCAGCTTGGACGGGACAAACAATGAGCAGTTCTTC.

This clone was seen once. The chain combines TRBV12-3 or TRBV12-4 with TRBJ2-1, with D unresolved. CDR3 length equals 11 residues. V lost 5 bases and J 10 bases, leaving 9 bases between the germline ends. The CDR3 region is CASSPSMEQFF. The DNA of the CDR3 is TGTGCCAGCAGTCCCTCTATGGAGCAGTTCTTC.